This T cell receptor (beta chain) was captured by sequencing in a study of cytotoxic CD8 clonotypes in ibrutinib-treated CLL (TCRdb year 2021). Study-level background: In this cohort, more than 14 patients were treatment-naive and approximately 10 were relapsed/refractory, while approximately 18 had unmutated IGHV. The response samples were drawn at a median of 12 months into treatment, with a range of roughly 6 to 36 months. An average of roughly 270,000 productive templates and some 100,000 productive rearrangements was obtained per sample. Cryopreserved peripheral blood mononuclear cells were collected before treatment, at response, and at either disease progression or sustained remission. Patients were still on ibrutinib when every remission and progressive disease sample was collected. Of the roughly 81 people in the trial, around 25 had longitudinal samples available. Responses were partial in roughly 24 patients and complete in 2; after median about 5.5 years follow-up, some 14 stayed in remission and some twelve progressed. Results and caveats for the whole study, not just this receptor: Public clonotypes were rare and either shrank or stayed stable during treatment, and the rise in clonality at ibrutinib response reflected expansion of private clonotypes. Lymph node repertoires were not examined, and the timing of sampling was not matched between patients in sustained remission and those whose disease progressed. Baseline clonality exceeded that of age-matched healthy donors and correlated strongly with circulating CD8+ T-cell counts. At ibrutinib response clonality went up, during sustained remission it held steady, and at progression it dropped back toward baseline.

The time point label, read with the paper, signifies: approximately 2 years on ibrutinib. For TCR beta library preparation, 1.5 to 2.5 micrograms of genomic DNA was extracted from cryopreserved PBMCs. Longitudinal blood samples from CLL patients receiving ibrutinib monotherapy were subjected to high-throughput TCR beta sequencing. Patients were enrolled in a phase 2 open-label single-center ibrutinib monotherapy trial. Each clonotype received, on average, 10x coverage in deep resolution sequencing performed on a MiSeq, where the target depth lay between 1 in 1 million and 1 in 200,000 T cells. The immunoSEQ hsTCRB Kit was used to generate the TCR beta libraries. Under the source paper's analysis protocol: Data were analyzed with ImmunoSEQ Data Assistant and ImmunoSEQ Analyzer, with V, D and J genes assigned per IMGT definitions. Clonality, which ranges from 0 to 1, was calculated as one minus the normalized Shannon entropy of productive rearrangement frequencies. Only overrepresented clonotypes making up at least 0.05% of each patient's repertoire were included in the public clonotype analysis. Some 13 age-matched healthy donor repertoires from immuneACCESS served as clonality controls. TCRdb obtained this table from immuneACCESS and retained in-frame rearrangements with V and J assigned. These tables miss some clones; where compared with another copy, unresolved V genes account for less than half of the shortfall, and the remainder is unexplained. The V and J calls and the clone size are those of that table, but D and trimming were determined from the DNA. The sample has about 120,000 clones on record, more than 55% of them singletons. The top ten clones comprise 35% to 40% of the sample.

The germline V gene gives CDR1 as SNHLY and CDR2 as FYNNEI. The trim is 8 bases for V and 6 bases for J, with a gap of 14 bases between the germline ends. The CDR3 contains 13 residues, cysteine and phenylalanine counted. The entry retains the CDR3 DNA only, 39 bases that are in frame from base 1. Comments on this clone: This clone's antigen is unknown. No qualities accompany the bases; no much larger clone lies one base away. Different DNA sequences within this sample yield the same CDR3.

The receptor was isolated from a human donor with chronic lymphocytic leukemia. The sample in question was PBMCs, obtained after 24 months of ibrutinib treatment. Recombination connected TRBV2 to TRBJ1-5; tentative D gene TRBD1, with 6 bases matching. The CDR3 reads as follows: CASSGEGGQPQHF. The nucleotide sequence is given as TGTGCCAGCTCAGGGGAGGGCGGTCAGCCCCAGCATTTT.